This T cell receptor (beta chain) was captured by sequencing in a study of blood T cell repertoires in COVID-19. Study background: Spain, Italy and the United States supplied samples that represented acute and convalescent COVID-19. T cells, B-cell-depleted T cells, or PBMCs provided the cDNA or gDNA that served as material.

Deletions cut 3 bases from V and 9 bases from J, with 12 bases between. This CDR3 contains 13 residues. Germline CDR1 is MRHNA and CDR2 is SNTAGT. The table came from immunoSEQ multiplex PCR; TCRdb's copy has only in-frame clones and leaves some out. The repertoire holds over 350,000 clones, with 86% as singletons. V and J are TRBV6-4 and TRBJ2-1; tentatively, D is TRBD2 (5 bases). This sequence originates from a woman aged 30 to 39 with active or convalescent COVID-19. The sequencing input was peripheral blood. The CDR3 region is CASSELASSEQFF. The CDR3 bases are TGTGCCAGCAGTGAATTGGCTAGCAGTGAGCAGTTCTTC.